Listed below are T cell receptor beta chains from one sample, sequenced in a study of CD8 T cells in ankylosing spondylitis. In TCRdb, the 5' RACE reads were re-called with MiXCR into one record per CDR3 protein. The top ten hold around 0.92% of the sample, which has some 450,000 distinct CDR3 sequences, approximately 17% seen once. The specimen sequenced was blood, either unsorted or a sorted T cell fraction (not recorded which). The receptors derive from a male donor with ankylosing spondylitis. Each CDR3 is given with its conserved first and last residue. D genes are given only for firm matches. Rows give clone size only sometimes, using once, few, many, or a class for an expanded clone.

V	J	size	D	DNA	CDR3
TRBV7-8	TRBJ2-1	-	-	TGTGCCAGCAGCTTAGACATGAATGAGCAGTTCTTC	CASSLDMNEQFF
TRBV7-3	TRBJ1-3	many	-	TGTGCCAGCAGCTCCGAAACTGGAAACACCATATATTTT	CASSSETGNTIYF
TRBV5-5	TRBJ2-2	many	TRBD2	TGTGCCAGCAGCTTTTCAGCGGGAGTGACCGGGGAGCTGTTTTTT	CASSFSAGVTGELFF
TRBV20-1	TRBJ2-5	-	TRBD2	TGCAGTGTAGTAGCGGGGGGGGTCGTCGGGACCCAGTACTTC	CSVVAGGVVGTQYF
TRBV5-1	TRBJ2-7	-	-	TGCGCCAGCTACTTAGGGGGACGGTCCCACTACGAGCAGTACTTC	CASYLGGRSHYEQYF
TRBV28	TRBJ1-5	-	-	TGTGCCAGCAGTTTATTGGCAGGATCGGCTCAGCCCCAGCATTTT	CASSLLAGSAQPQHF
TRBV7-8	TRBJ2-3	many	TRBD2	TGTGCCAGCAGCCAAGGCGGGAGGCTTTTCACAGATACGCAGTATTTT	CASSQGGRLFTDTQYF
TRBV5-1	TRBJ2-7	-	TRBD2	TGCGCCAGCAGCTTGACCCGGCTAGCGGGGGAGCAGTACTTC	CASSLTRLAGEQYF
TRBV28	TRBJ1-3	many	-	TGTGCCAGCACCCCGGACAGTTCTGGAAACACCATATATTTT	CASTPDSSGNTIYF
TRBV6-5	TRBJ2-5	-	TRBD2	TGTGCCAGCAGTTACTCGTCTAGCGGGTACGAGACCCAGTACTTC	CASSYSSSGYETQYF